A single sample is the source of the 14 T cell receptor beta chains below, sequenced in a study of control samples from healthy donors and cancer patients. Repertoires were generated with immunoSEQ multiplex PCR, while TCRdb's copy carries only in-frame clones and drops some. Counted here are about 49,000 clones, around 85% occurring once; the ten biggest clones make up about 2.8%. Source material: PBMCs. The source of these receptors is a woman aged 45-59 years with lung cancer.

The chain recombines TRBV2 with TRBJ2-1; no firm D call. V was trimmed by 7 bases and J by 4 bases, leaving 5 bases between them. This CDR3 is 11 amino acids long. Per germline, CDR1 SNHLY and CDR2 FYNNEI. Here the CDR3 reads CASMVYNEQFF. DNA for the CDR3: TGTGCCAGCATGGTATACAATGAGCAGTTCTTC. The whole variable domain, filled in from reference TRBV2 and TRBJ2-1, reads EPEVTQTPSHQVTQMGQEVILRCVPISNHLYFYWYRQILGQKVEFLVSFYNNEISEKSEIFDDQFSVERPDGSNFTLKIRSTKLEDSAMYFCASMVYNEQFFGPGTRLTVL.

V usage is TRBV14 and J usage is TRBJ1-1; D unclear. There are 13 residues in the CDR3. Trimming removed 2 bases from V and 8 bases from J, with 12 bases in between. CDR1 and CDR2 from the germline V gene are SGHDN and FVKESK. The CDR3, as DNA: TGTGCCAGCAGCCAATCCGGGCTCTGGGAAGCTTTCTTT. Translating it yields CASSQSGLWEAFF.

The chain joins TRBV11-3 to TRBJ1-1, with D tentatively TRBD1 (6 bases). V lost 1 base to trimming and J lost 5 bases, with 11 bases between them. The length of the CDR3 is 14 residues. Germline V CDR1 and CDR2: SGHNT, YENEEA. The CDR3 nucleotides are TGTGCCAGCAGCTTAGGGGGGCCGGGGACTGAAGCTTTCTTT. Encoded protein: CASSLGGPGTEAFF.

V is TRBV29-1 and J is TRBJ2-2; D is possibly TRBD2 (6 bases). Trimming stripped 4 bases from V and 3 bases from J, with 12 bases between. The CDR3 is 14 residues long. Germline CDR1 and CDR2: SQVTM and ANQGSEA. CDR3 protein: CSVVGTADTGELFF. CDR3 sequence (DNA): TGCAGCGTTGTGGGGACTGCTGACACCGGGGAGCTGTTTTTT.

CDR3 residues: CASSLDQPQHF. In DNA, the CDR3 is TGTGCCAGCAGCTTAGATCAGCCCCAGCATTTT. This rearrangement joins TRBV28 to TRBJ1-5; no clear D gene. This CDR3 is 11 amino acids long. V lost 6 bases to trimming and J lost 5 bases, with 5 bases between them. The germline V gene encodes CDR1 MDHEN and CDR2 SYDVKM.

This clone was counted between two and nine times. The chain combines TRBV6-5 with TRBJ1-1, with 7 bases fitting TRBD1. V trimming: 6 bases; J trimming: 7 bases; junction bases outside the gene matches: 8. CDR3 length equals 13 residues. Germline CDR1 MNHEY, CDR2 SVGAGI. The CDR3 DNA follows: TGTGCCAGCAGCCCAACAGGGGACCATGAAGCTTTCTTT. Its protein is CASSPTGDHEAFF.

The chain links TRBV2 to TRBJ1-5, with D unresolved. This CDR3 has 13 residues. CDR1 and CDR2 from the germline V gene are SNHLY and FYNNEI. The V end lost 5 bases, the J end lost 0 bases, and 5 bases lay between the germline ends. The CDR3 bases are TGTGCCAGCAGTAGCTATAGCAATCAGCCCCAGCATTTT. Amino acid sequence: CASSSYSNQPQHF.

The chain carries TRBV12-5 and TRBJ1-2; 8 positions agree with TRBD1. CDR1 is LGHNT, CDR2 FRNRAP, per germline. The CDR3 consists of 14 residues. The J segment lost 8 bases and the V segment lost 5 bases, leaving 10 bases of the junction unmatched. Written as DNA, the CDR3 is TGTGCTAGTGGTCTGACGACAGGGGAGCGGGGCTACACCTTC. Amino acids: CASGLTTGERGYTF.

The chain couples TRBV7-3 to TRBJ2-6; D is unclear. Germline values: CDR1 SGHTA, CDR2 FQGTGA. The CDR3 is 14 residues long. With 4 bases removed from V and 2 bases from J, the gap between germline ends came to 6 bases. The CDR3 nucleotides read TGTGCCAGCAGCTACGGGCCTGGGGCCAACGTCCTGACTTTC. Its protein is CASSYGPGANVLTF. Full variable domain (rest looked up from reference TRBV7-3 and TRBJ2-6): GAGVSQTPSNKVTEKGKYVELRCDPISGHTALYWYRQSLGQGPEFLIYFQGTGAADDSGLPNDRFFAVRPEGSVSTLKIQRTERGDSAVYLCASSYGPGANVLTFGAGSRLTVL.

This clone was detected once. The chain combines TRBV9 with TRBJ2-7; D is unclear. The V and J ends lost 0 bases and 5 bases respectively, with 6 bases between them. Germline CDR1 is SGDLS and CDR2 is YYNGEE. CDR3 length: 12 amino acids. The CDR3 is CASSVGRNEQYF. Written as DNA, the CDR3 is TGTGCCAGCAGCGTAGGCAGGAACGAGCAGTACTTC.

Here the CDR3 DNA reads TGTGCCTGGAGTGTAGTGAACACTGAAGCTTTCTTT. This gives the protein CAWSVVNTEAFF. The genes are TRBV30 and TRBJ1-1; D call uncertain. The germline gives CDR1 GTSNPN, CDR2 SVGIG (reference sequence). This CDR3 spans 12 amino acids. V was clipped by 0 bases and J by 0 bases, with 2 bases between them.

This chain links TRBV19 with TRBJ2-5; a weak D match, TRBD1 (6 bases). The germline CDR1 and CDR2 sequences are LNHDA and SQIVND (reference sequence). V was pared by 4 bases and J by 3 bases, with 15 bases between. The CDR3 is 15 amino acids. CDR3 sequence reads: CASSTPGTPKETQYF. The DNA for the CDR3 is TGTGCCAGTAGTACCCCCGGGACACCTAAAGAGACCCAGTACTTC. The whole variable domain, filled in from reference TRBV19 and TRBJ2-5, reads DGGITQSPKYLFRKEGQNVTLSCEQNLNHDAMYWYRQDPGQGLRLIYYSQIVNDFQKGDIAEGYSVSREKKESFPLTVTSAQKNPTAFYLCASSTPGTPKETQYFGPGTRLLVL.

The genes are TRBV7-8 and TRBJ1-2; TRBD1 might be the D (5 bases). The germline CDR1 and CDR2 sequences are SGHVS and FQNEAQ. The CDR3 length is 13 residues. V shed 5 bases and J shed 8 bases, with 15 bases lying between them. CDR3 sequence: CASSRNGGIGYTF. The CDR3 nucleotides are TGTGCCAGCAGCCGCAATGGGGGTATAGGCTACACCTTC.

This chain links TRBV28 with TRBJ1-1; 8 nucleotides match TRBD1. Germline lookup yields CDR1 MDHEN and CDR2 SYDVKM. J lost 0 bases, V lost 5 bases, and 11 bases had no gene match. The CDR3 totals 17 residues. CDR3 sequence (DNA): TGTGCCAGCAGTCCAGTACAGGGGGTTTGGGTGAACACTGAAGCTTTCTTT. Its translation: CASSPVQGVWVNTEAFF.